The 16 T cell receptor beta chains below were found in one sample sequenced in a study of T cell repertoires in cytomegalovirus infection. Their specific antigens are unknown. Each CDR3 protein gets one entry after TCRdb re-called the reads with MiXCR. The table lists some 480,000 distinct CDR3 sequences, around 30% of them singletons. Sequenced here: cultured PBMCs, sampled from culture after CMV antigen stimulation. The source of these receptors is a human donor in good health (CMV status not recorded). Some clones in this sample may be carry-over from other donors' samples.

This clonotype was recorded many times. The chain is built from TRBV7-2 and TRBJ2-7; D gene ambiguous. Germline V gene lookup returns CDR1 SGHTA and CDR2 FQGNSA. This CDR3 has 12 amino acids. V dropped 8 bases and J dropped 6 bases, with 14 bases sitting between them. The DNA for the CDR3 is TGTGCCAGCGTCGGCCCTTTGTGCGAGCAGTACTTC. It translates to CASVGPLCEQYF.

With regard to this clonotype: One junction end does not reproduce the germline sequence, and a read error may be involved. CDR3 bases: TGTGCCAGCAGCCTCTGGGAGAGTAGCACAGATACGCAGGATTTT. Encoded protein: CASSLWESSTDTQDF. The V gene is TRBV2, the J gene TRBJ2-3; D might be TRBD2 (5 bases). The CDR3 covers 15 residues. Germline values: CDR1 SNHLY, CDR2 FYNNEI.

At least ten counts were recorded for this clonotype. The V gene is TRBV7-2, the J gene TRBJ2-7; D is possibly TRBD2 (6 bases). CDR3 size: 13 residues. Looked up from germline, CDR1 is SGHTA and CDR2 is FQGNSA. Trimming removed 2 bases at V and 3 bases at J, with 8 bases between. The CDR3 spells CASSLRRDYEQYF. The CDR3 DNA follows: TGTGCCAGCAGCTTAAGGAGGGACTACGAGCAGTACTTC.

This clonotype was seen a single time. The chain is built from TRBV7-9 and TRBJ2-1; D gene uncertain. CDR3 length: 14 amino acids. V was pared by 1 base and J by 4 bases, with 8 bases between. The germline V gene has CDR1 SEHNR and CDR2 FQNEAQ (reference sequence). The CDR3 protein is CASSLGWLYNEQFF. The CDR3 DNA reads TGTGCCAGCAGCTTAGGTTGGTTATACAATGAGCAGTTCTTC.

This clonotype was observed at least ten times. The chain has TRBV7-2 and TRBJ2-1; D gene unclear. CDR3 length: 14 residues. The germline gives CDR1 SGHTA, CDR2 FQGNSA. V lost 3 bases and J lost 7, with 13 bases in between. CDR3: CASSFMGNTNEQFF. In DNA form, the CDR3 reads TGTGCCAGCAGCTTTATGGGGAACACGAATGAGCAGTTCTTC.

V usage is TRBV12-3 or TRBV12-4 and J usage is TRBJ2-7; 8 bases are shared with TRBD2. V trimming: 6 bases; J trimming: 3 bases; junction bases outside the gene matches: 7. This CDR3 has 14 residues. In nucleotides, the CDR3 is TGTGCCAGCAGGTGGGGACTAGTAGGCTACGAGCAGTACTTC. It encodes CASRWGLVGYEQYF.

The genes are TRBV14 and TRBJ2-7; the D is unclear. The V end was cut by 2 bases, the J end by 4 bases, with 3 bases between. Germline CDR1 is SGHDN and CDR2 is FVKESK. This CDR3 region has 11 residues. The chain's CDR3 is CASSQWYEQYV. CDR3 DNA sequence: TGTGCCAGCAGCCAATGGTACGAGCAGTACGTC.

This clonotype was seen at least ten times. The chain links TRBV28 to TRBJ2-7; TRBD1 agrees at 9 bases. The junction had 5 bases not matched to a gene; V was cut back by 6 bases and J by 2 bases. Germline values: CDR1 MDHEN, CDR2 SYDVKM. This CDR3 contains 14 residues. For the CDR3, the DNA is TGTGCCAGCAGAGGGACAGGGCCCACCTACGAGCAGTACTTC. This sequence encodes CASRGTGPTYEQYF.

This clonotype was observed many times. The chain links TRBV6-2 or TRBV6-3 to TRBJ2-7, with D perhaps matching TRBD2 (6 bases). This CDR3 has 13 residues. CDR1 and CDR2 (germline): MNHEY, SVGEGT. V lost 8 bases and J 4 bases, leaving 15 bases between the germline ends. The CDR3 is CASSGDPRYEQYV. The CDR3 nucleotides read TGTGCCAGCTCGGGGGATCCCCGATACGAGCAGTACGTC.

In its sample, this clonotype was seen a few times. This sequence joins TRBV28 and TRBJ1-1; the D is unclear. Trimming took 2 bases from V and 4 from J, leaving 11 bases between them. There are 14 residues in the CDR3. Germline loops: CDR1 MDHEN, CDR2 SYDVKM. This CDR3 is CASSLAPTGTEAFF. CDR3 sequence (DNA): TGTGCCAGCAGTTTAGCCCCAACGGGCACTGAAGCTTTCTTT.

The V gene is TRBV7-9, the J gene TRBJ2-1, with D perhaps TRBD1 or TRBD2 (5 bases each). The CDR3 length is 15 residues. V lost 7 bases and J lost 3, with 16 bases in between. Germline V CDR1 and CDR2: SEHNR, FQNEAQ (reference sequence). The CDR3 is CASTHTGTDYNEQFF. CDR3 nucleotides: TGTGCCAGCACTCACACCGGGACGGACTACAATGAGCAGTTCTTC.

V and J are TRBV28 and TRBJ2-2; no definite D call. V was cut by 1 base and J by 8 bases, with 11 bases left in between. The CDR3 spans 14 residues. Looked up from germline, CDR1 is MDHEN and CDR2 is SYDVKM. CDR3 nucleotide sequence: TGTGCCAGCAGTTTATCCCAAATATCTGGGGAGCTGTTTTTT. As protein: CASSLSQISGELFF.

This clonotype was seen a handful of times. The chain links TRBV4-1 to TRBJ2-1, with 11 bases that match TRBD2. V gave up 5 bases and J gave up 6 bases; unmatched junction bases: 9. Germline V gives CDR1 MGHRA, CDR2 YSYEKL. The CDR3 spans 16 residues. The CDR3 DNA follows: TGCGCCAGCAGCTCTGAAGGACTAGCGGGCATCAATGAGCAGTTCTTC. Its translation: CASSSEGLAGINEQFF.

This clonotype has just a few counts. The chain carries TRBV12-3 or TRBV12-4 and TRBJ2-1; 12 bases are shared with TRBD2. This CDR3 is built from 18 residues. Losses at the gene ends were 5 bases for V and 9 bases for J; bases not matched to a gene: 17. CDR3 sequence: CASSPNLRTSGEDGEQFF. DNA of the CDR3: TGTGCCAGCAGTCCCAACCTAAGGACTAGCGGGGAAGACGGTGAGCAGTTCTTC.

This chain joins TRBV7-2 and TRBJ2-1; D is ambiguous. Trimming pared 1 base from V and 9 bases from J, leaving 10 bases between. Germline V lookup: CDR1 SGHTA, CDR2 FQGNSA. This CDR3 spans 13 amino acids. The CDR3 sequence is CASSLGVATEQFF. CDR3 in DNA: TGTGCCAGCAGCTTAGGAGTAGCTACTGAGCAGTTCTTC.

The chain couples TRBV6-2 or TRBV6-3 to TRBJ2-1; 7 bases align to TRBD2. This CDR3 is built from 12 residues. Germline CDR1 reads MNHEY; CDR2 reads SVGEGT. V trimming: 8 bases; J trimming: 10 bases; junction bases outside the gene matches: 8. CDR3 sequence reads: CASGIGRGEQFF. The CDR3 DNA is TGTGCCAGCGGAATAGGGAGGGGCGAGCAGTTCTTC.